This entry lists 26 T cell receptor beta chains sequenced from one sample in a study of glioma-infiltrating T cells after dendritic cell vaccination. As to time point: after dendritic cell vaccination, including at tumor progression/relapse. Repertoires were generated with immunoSEQ multiplex PCR, while TCRdb's copy carries only in-frame clones and drops some. The sample shows approximately 92,000 clones, around 80% of them seen only once. The sequences come from blood, collected after dendritic cell vaccination. The receptors originated from a human donor with glioblastoma.

V is TRBV6-5 and J is TRBJ1-2, with D tentatively TRBD1 (6 bases). Per germline, CDR1 MNHEY and CDR2 SVGAGI. This CDR3 contains 15 residues. V was pared by 0 bases and J by 4 bases, with 12 bases between. Here the CDR3 DNA reads TGTGCCAGCAGTTACTCGTACAGGGAGCCCTATGGCTACACCTTC. Encoded protein: CASSYSYREPYGYTF.

The J gene is TRBJ2-1, the V gene TRBV5-4, with no clear D. Trimming took 5 bases from V and 0 from J, leaving 9 bases between them. The CDR3 is 14 residues long. CDR1 is SGHNT and CDR2 is YYREEE in the germline V gene (reference sequence). The CDR3 DNA reads as TGTGCCAGCAGTCCTAAGAGCTCCTACAATGAGCAGTTCTTC. Translated: CASSPKSSYNEQFF.

DNA for the CDR3: TGTGCCTGGAGTGCGGCAGGGGAGAACACTGAAGCTTTCTTT. This sequence encodes CAWSAAGENTEAFF. The chain combines TRBV30 with TRBJ1-1, with D possibly matching TRBD1 (6 bases). Trimming cost V 1 base and J 1 base, with 10 bases left between them. The CDR3 has 14 residues. Germline V gene lookup returns CDR1 GTSNPN and CDR2 SVGIG (reference sequence).

The chain recombines TRBV2 with TRBJ2-1; no clear D gene. V shed 4 bases and J shed 3 bases, with 13 bases lying between them. The germline V gene has CDR1 SNHLY and CDR2 FYNNEI. The CDR3 extends over 15 amino acids. CDR3 loop: CASSAPGPFYNEQFF. CDR3 in DNA: TGTGCCAGCAGTGCCCCAGGTCCCTTCTACAATGAGCAGTTCTTC.

The genes are TRBV28 and TRBJ1-1, with a tentative D call TRBD1 (6 bases). Germline V gene sequence: CDR1 MDHEN, CDR2 SYDVKM. CDR3 length equals 14 residues. The V and J ends lost 3 bases and 5 bases respectively, with 13 bases between them. The CDR3 region has the DNA TGTGCCAGCAGTTTTAACAGGGAAGGAACTGAAGCTTTCTTT. It encodes CASSFNREGTEAFF.

V usage is TRBV5-4 and J usage is TRBJ2-6, with 12 bases identical to TRBD1. Trimming took 4 bases from V and 2 from J; bases not matched to a gene: 4. CDR3 length: 17 residues. Germline V gives CDR1 SGHNT, CDR2 YYREEE (reference sequence). CDR3 residues: CASSPGQGAPGANVLTF. The CDR3, as DNA: TGTGCCAGCAGCCCGGGACAGGGGGCGCCTGGGGCCAACGTCCTGACTTTC. The whole variable domain, remainder taken from reference TRBV5-4 and TRBJ2-6, is ETGVTQSPTHLIKTRGQQVTLRCSSQSGHNTVSWYQQALGQGPQFIFQYYREEENGRGNFPPRFSGLQFPNYSSELNVNALELDDSALYLCASSPGQGAPGANVLTFGAGSRLTVL.

This rearrangement joins TRBV5-4 to TRBJ2-5, with TRBD2 matching 9 bases. This CDR3 is built from 15 residues. The V segment lost 4 bases and the J segment 4 bases; nucleotides outside the gene matches: 8. The germline V gene has CDR1 SGHNT and CDR2 YYREEE (reference sequence). The CDR3 loop is CASSHGGLAIETQYF. Here the CDR3 DNA reads TGTGCCAGCAGCCACGGCGGACTAGCGATAGAGACCCAGTACTTC.

This chain links TRBV28 with TRBJ1-2, with D possibly TRBD1 on 6 matching bases. Germline CDR1 reads MDHEN; CDR2 reads SYDVKM. V lost 5 bases and J lost 7, with 20 bases in between. The length of the CDR3 is 15 residues. The CDR3 DNA sequence: TGTGCCAGCAGTAAGACTGGACAGACTTGGGGTGGCTACACCTTC. Translated: CASSKTGQTWGGYTF.

The chain is built from TRBV6-1 and TRBJ2-2; D is undetermined. This CDR3 comprises 13 residues. CDR1 is MNHNS and CDR2 is SASEGT in the germline V gene. V gave up 0 bases and J gave up 4 bases, with 3 bases separating them. CDR3 in amino acids: CASSEARTGELFF. In nucleotides, the CDR3 is TGTGCCAGCAGTGAAGCGCGCACCGGGGAGCTGTTTTTT.

The chain has TRBV19 and TRBJ2-3; weak D call: TRBD1 (6 bases). The CDR3 covers 13 residues. Trimming shortened V by 4 bases and J by 4 bases, and 9 bases separated the two germline ends. CDR1 is LNHDA and CDR2 is SQIVND in the germline V gene (reference sequence). The CDR3 region is CASSKQGPDTQYF. CDR3 nucleotide sequence: TGTGCCAGTAGTAAACAGGGTCCAGATACGCAGTATTTT.

The rearrangement joins TRBV7-3 to TRBJ2-1; a weak D match, TRBD1 (6 bases). Trimming shortened V by 5 bases and J by 0 bases, and 11 bases separated the two germline ends. Germline CDR1 SGHTA, CDR2 FQGTGA. This CDR3 has 15 residues. The CDR3 bases are TGTGCCAGCAGCGAGGGCAGGGGCTCCTACAATGAGCAGTTCTTC. This gives the protein CASSEGRGSYNEQFF.

This chain uses TRBV5-1 with TRBJ1-2; D is unclear. The CDR3 consists of 17 residues. Between the trimmed V and J ends, which lost 0 bases and 2 bases, there was a span of 17 bases. Germline-derived CDR1 and CDR2 are SGHRS and YFSETQ. CDR3 sequence (DNA): TGCGCCAGCAGCTTGGCCACGGGAGTTTCAGCAAACTATGGCTACACCTTC. Protein: CASSLATGVSANYGYTF.

This chain uses TRBV4-2 with TRBJ2-7; the match to TRBD2 covers 9 bases. In germline, CDR1 is LGHNA, CDR2 YNFKEQ. V dropped 0 bases and J dropped 2; count of bases not matched to a gene: 5. This CDR3 has 16 residues. For the CDR3, the DNA is TGTGCCAGCAGCCAAGACGGCGGGAGGGGGCCCTACGAGCAGTACTTC. Translating it yields CASSQDGGRGPYEQYF.

The chain carries TRBV6-4 and TRBJ2-1; TRBD1 agrees at 8 bases. Per the germline V gene, CDR1 is MRHNA and CDR2 is SNTAGT. CDR3 length equals 16 residues. J gave up 9 bases and V 4 bases, and 14 bases lay outside the gene matches. CDR3 nucleotide sequence: TGTGCCAGCAGTGTCCAGGGGGCTGGTCTAACTAGTGAGCAGTTCTTC. Translating it yields CASSVQGAGLTSEQFF.

The chain carries TRBV19 and TRBJ1-5; 7 bases align to TRBD1. CDR1 is LNHDA, CDR2 SQIVND, per germline (reference sequence). The V segment lost 3 bases and the J segment 1 base; nucleotides outside the gene matches: 3. The CDR3 is 15 amino acids. CDR3 nucleotide sequence: TGTGCCAGTAGTATTCACAGGGGAAGCAATCAGCCCCAGCATTTT. As protein: CASSIHRGSNQPQHF.

This chain connects TRBV6-6 to TRBJ2-1; possibly TRBD1 for D (6 bases). Per germline, CDR1 MNHNY and CDR2 SVGAGI (reference sequence). Trimming removed 2 bases at V and 6 bases at J, with 11 bases between. The CDR3 is 14 residues long. The CDR3 loop is CASSYGQLLNEQFF. The CDR3 nucleotides are TGTGCCAGCAGTTACGGACAGCTACTCAATGAGCAGTTCTTC.

The gene calls are TRBV10-3 and TRBJ2-5; TRBD2 agrees at 13 bases. CDR1 is ENHRY, CDR2 SYGVKD, per germline. The CDR3 consists of 17 residues. After removal of 6 bases from V and 2 bases from J, the junction contained 9 bases not matched to a gene. In DNA form, the CDR3 reads TGTGCCATCAGGGATGGGACTAGCGGGGCCTCACAAGAGACCCAGTACTTC. Its protein is CAIRDGTSGASQETQYF.

The chain recombines TRBV15 with TRBJ1-3; 8 bases map to TRBD1. Germline CDR1 LNHNV, CDR2 YYDKDF (reference sequence). Germline trimming cut 8 bases from V and 2 bases from J; bases unmatched to any gene: 11. This CDR3 is built from 16 residues. CDR3 sequence reads: CATPPLDRAAGNTIYF. The DNA for the CDR3 is TGTGCCACCCCGCCCTTGGACAGGGCGGCTGGAAACACCATATATTTT.

The rearrangement uses TRBV20-1 and TRBJ1-1, with D uncertain. The CDR3 totals 11 residues. V was cut by 0 bases and J by 8 bases, with 7 bases left in between. The V gene's germline CDR1 is DFQATT and CDR2 SNEGSKA (reference sequence). The CDR3 sequence is CSARDREEAFF. The CDR3 bases are TGCAGTGCTAGAGATCGGGAAGAAGCTTTCTTT.

V is TRBV9 and J is TRBJ2-7; weak D call: TRBD1 (5 bases). This CDR3 comprises 13 residues. Germline assignment: CDR1 SGDLS and CDR2 YYNGEE. V lost 0 bases and J lost 3, with 7 bases in between. CDR3 region: CASSVAGHYEQYF. The CDR3 DNA reads TGTGCCAGCAGCGTAGCAGGACACTACGAGCAGTACTTC.

The chain couples TRBV20-1 to TRBJ1-1; unclear D gene. The CDR3 is 11 residues long. Germline CDR1 and CDR2: DFQATT and SNEGSKA (reference sequence). V lost 7 bases and J 2 bases, leaving 8 bases between the germline ends. The DNA for the CDR3 is TGCAGTGTGAACAGAAACACTGAAGCTTTCTTT. It is translated as CSVNRNTEAFF.

The V gene is TRBV15, the J gene TRBJ2-3; D is undetermined. CDR1 LNHNV and CDR2 YYDKDF come from the germline V gene (reference sequence). V was shortened by 0 bases and J by 8 bases, with 15 bases between the two germline ends. CDR3 length equals 15 residues. The CDR3 spells CATSRDRVSRSTQYF. CDR3 sequence (DNA): TGTGCCACCAGCAGAGATCGAGTTAGTAGAAGTACGCAGTATTTT.

The CDR3 is CAWVAAGAFYEQYF. DNA of the CDR3: TGTGCCTGGGTTGCGGCAGGGGCTTTTTACGAGCAGTACTTC. The gene calls are TRBV30 and TRBJ2-7; TRBD1 is a possible D gene (6 bases). V was shortened by 5 bases and J by 4 bases, with 18 bases between the two germline ends. Germline CDR1 is GTSNPN and CDR2 is SVGIG (reference sequence). The CDR3 is 14 residues long.

The chain is built from TRBV10-3 and TRBJ1-1; D is ambiguous. V was shortened by 6 bases and J by 1 base, with 9 bases between the two germline ends. The CDR3 spans 13 residues. Per germline, CDR1 ENHRY and CDR2 SYGVKD. The CDR3 nucleotides are TGTGCCATCAGCCCCGACACGAACACTGAAGCTTTCTTT. Protein product: CAISPDTNTEAFF.

This chain uses TRBV19 with TRBJ1-5, with a tentative D call TRBD1 (5 bases). The CDR3 has 20 residues. The V end lost 5 bases, the J end lost 5 bases, and 31 bases lay between the germline ends. The germline V gene has CDR1 LNHDA and CDR2 SQIVND (reference sequence). The CDR3 is CASSPQSRAGVRGTHQPQHF. The CDR3 region has the DNA TGTGCCAGTAGTCCCCAGTCCAGGGCAGGCGTAAGGGGCACTCATCAGCCCCAGCATTTT.

This chain uses TRBV10-2 with TRBJ2-3; 9 bases map to TRBD2. The V and J ends lost 2 bases and 0 bases, in that order; junction bases with no gene match: 3. This CDR3 region has 16 residues. Germline V gene data show CDR1 as WSHSY and CDR2 as SAAADI. CDR3 residues: CASSEERGASTDTQYF. CDR3 coding DNA: TGCGCCAGCAGTGAGGAGCGGGGGGCTAGCACAGATACGCAGTATTTT.